Described below is a single T cell receptor beta chain sequence and its context. Its specificity is not known. The CDR3 sequence is 16 residues long. CDR1 and CDR2 from the germline V gene are MNHNY and SVGAGI (reference sequence). Trimming removed 2 bases from V and 4 bases from J, with 15 bases in between. Clones were sequenced by immunoSEQ multiplex PCR, and TCRdb holds only the in-frame ones, with some missing. The sample comprises some 64,000 clones, roughly 80% of which are singletons, and roughly 13% rests with the top ten. The data are from a study of T cell responses to AZD1222 COVID-19 vaccine. The study's findings and limits: Spike-spanning, vaccine-associated CD4 TCRs were dominant at 160-218 and 743-854. It was only after the peak T cell response that any repertoires were sampled.

The origin of this receptor is an adult in good health. This chain joins TRBV6-6 and TRBJ1-5; possibly TRBD1 for D (6 bases). This sample comprised peripheral blood, obtained on day 0 of AZD1222 vaccination. The chain's CDR3 is CASSYRAEGGNQPQHF. CDR3 sequence (DNA): TGTGCCAGCAGTTACCGCGCGGAAGGGGGAAATCAGCCCCAGCATTTT.